A single sample gave rise to the 3 T cell receptor beta chains below, sequenced in a study of identical twins. TCRdb passed the 5' RACE reads through MiXCR, listing each CDR3 protein once. The repertoire consists of hundreds of thousands of distinct CDR3 sequences, with 10% to 15% occurring once and the leading ten covering around 7.2%. This same sample was also part of a study on yellow fever vaccine responses in identical twins.

Sequences were obtained from CD8+ T cells sorted from blood. These TCRs come from a woman in her late teens or twenties in good health.

The chain has TRBV11-1 and TRBJ2-1; no clear D. Germline V CDR1 and CDR2: SGHAT, FQDESV (reference sequence). Trimming left V 1 base short and J 0 bases short, with 10 bases between. The CDR3 has 16 residues. The CDR3 reads CASSLVDLSSYNEQFF. As DNA, the CDR3 is TGTGCCAGCAGCTTAGTGGACCTCAGCTCCTACAATGAGCAGTTCTTC. Drawing the rest from reference TRBV11-1 and TRBJ2-1, the complete variable domain is EAEVAQSPRYKITEKSQAVAFWCDPISGHATLYWYRQILGQGPELLVQFQDESVVDDSQLPKDRFSAERLKGVDSTLKIQPAELGDSAMYLCASSLVDLSSYNEQFFGPGTRLTVL.

V is TRBV5-6 and J is TRBJ2-7; 15 nucleotides align to TRBD2. Germline CDR1 reads SGHDT; CDR2 reads YYEEEE. Trimming cost V 7 bases and J 1 base; bases outside gene matches: 9. The CDR3 is 17 amino acids. CDR3 sequence (DNA): TGTGCCAGCGCCCTGGGACTAGCGGGAGGATTATCCTACGAGCAGTACTTC. It specifies CASALGLAGGLSYEQYF.

This clonotype was observed a few times. The chain recombines TRBV28 with TRBJ2-2; no firm D call. The V end lost 10 bases, the J end lost 4 bases, and 13 bases lay between the germline ends. The V gene's germline CDR1 is MDHEN and CDR2 SYDVKM. The CDR3 covers 13 residues. CDR3 nucleotide sequence: TGTGCCACCTACTTTGGGGTCACCGGGGAGCTGTTTTTT. It specifies CATYFGVTGELFF.